Only a few counts were recorded for the clone carrying this T cell receptor (beta chain). This specimen belongs to a study of blood T cell repertoires in COVID-19. Study background: T cells, B-cell-depleted T cells, or PBMCs supplied cDNA or gDNA.

Per the study methods: Amplification with reference gene primers provided the estimates of nucleated cell counts. Measured with immunoSEQ multiplex PCR; TCRdb has only the in-frame clones, and not every one. Clonal size and the V and J genes are those of that table, whereas D and trimming came from the DNA. The data hold about 22,000 clones, with around 90% observed a single time. V lost 1 base and J 6 bases, leaving 19 bases between the germline ends. Germline V gene lookup returns CDR1 SGHRS and CDR2 YFSETQ. The CDR3 is 17 amino acids. The sequenced sample consisted of peripheral blood. This clonotype was obtained from an older man with acute or convalescent COVID-19. The rearrangement uses TRBV5-1 and TRBJ2-2, with a tentative D call TRBD2 (6 bases). The CDR3 DNA reads TGCGCCAGCAGCTTGCCGTCCAGCGGGCTAACCTCCGGGGAGCTGTTTTTT. Translating gives CASSLPSSGLTSGELFF.